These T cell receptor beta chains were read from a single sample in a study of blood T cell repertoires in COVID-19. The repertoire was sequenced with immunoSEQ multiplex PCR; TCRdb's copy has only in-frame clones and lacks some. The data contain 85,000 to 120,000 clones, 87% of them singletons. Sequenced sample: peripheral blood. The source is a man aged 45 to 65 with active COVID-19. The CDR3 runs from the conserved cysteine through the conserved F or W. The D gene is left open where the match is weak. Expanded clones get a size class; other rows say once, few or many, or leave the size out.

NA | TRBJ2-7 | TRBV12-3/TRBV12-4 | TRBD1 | CASSWGQGYEQYF | TGTGCCAGCAGTTGGGGACAGGGGTACGAGCAGTACTTC
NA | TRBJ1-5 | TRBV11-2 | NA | CASSHRQSNQPQHF | TGTGCCAGCAGCCACCGACAGTCCAATCAGCCCCAGCATTTT
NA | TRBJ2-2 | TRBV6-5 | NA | CASSPLVGELFF | TGTGCCAGCAGCCCCTTAGTAGGGGAGCTGTTTTTT
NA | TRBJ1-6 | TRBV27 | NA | CASSAGTNNSPLHF | TGTGCCAGCAGCGCCGGGACTAATAATTCACCCCTCCACTTT
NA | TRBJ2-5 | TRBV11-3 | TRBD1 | CASSPPGQGSKRTQYF | TGTGCCAGCAGCCCACCGGGACAGGGCTCCAAGAGGACCCAGTACTTC
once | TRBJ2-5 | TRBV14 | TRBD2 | CASSQIIAGGGETQYF | TGTGCCAGCAGCCAAATAATAGCGGGGGGCGGAGAGACCCAGTACTTC
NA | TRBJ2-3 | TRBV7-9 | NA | CASSLLVLTDTQYF | TGTGCCAGCAGCTTACTGGTACTCACAGATACGCAGTATTTT
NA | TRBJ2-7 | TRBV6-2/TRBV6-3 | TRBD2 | CASSYSGLAGDEQYF | TGTGCCAGCAGTTACTCGGGACTAGCGGGGGACGAGCAGTACTTC
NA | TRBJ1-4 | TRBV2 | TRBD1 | CASTDRVDEKLFF | TGTGCCAGCACCGACAGGGTGGATGAAAAACTGTTTTTT
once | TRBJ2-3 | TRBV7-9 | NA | CASSQMAVPSDTQYF | TGTGCCAGCAGCCAGATGGCGGTACCCTCAGATACGCAGTATTTT
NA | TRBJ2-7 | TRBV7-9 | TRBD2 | CASSALLAGASYEQYF | TGTGCCAGCAGCGCCTTACTAGCGGGGGCCTCCTACGAGCAGTACTTC
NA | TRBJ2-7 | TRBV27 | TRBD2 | CASSSRTSGASYEQYF | TGTGCCAGCAGTTCCCGGACTAGCGGGGCATCCTACGAGCAGTACTTC
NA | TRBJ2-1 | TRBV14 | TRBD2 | CASSQMGPGAGVYNEQFF | TGTGCCAGCAGCCAAATGGGCCCGGGAGCGGGGGTCTACAATGAGCAGTTCTTC
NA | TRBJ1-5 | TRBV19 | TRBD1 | CASSQTGVNQPQHF | TGTGCCAGTAGTCAGACAGGGGTCAATCAGCCCCAGCATTTT
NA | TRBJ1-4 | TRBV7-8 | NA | CASSHRVGEKLFF | TGTGCCAGCAGCCACAGGGTCGGGGAAAAACTGTTTTTT
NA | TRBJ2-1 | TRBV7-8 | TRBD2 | CASSLRRSGGNNEQFF | TGTGCCAGCAGCTTAAGACGTAGCGGGGGGAACAATGAGCAGTTCTTC